This T cell receptor beta chain comes out of a study of Graves' ophthalmopathy and Graves' hyperthyroidism (dated by TCRdb to between 2017 and 2018). Notes on the research overall: Peripheral blood samples were taken at the time of initial diagnosis, before any treatment was given. To tell Graves' ophthalmopathy apart from Graves' hyperthyroidism, and to predict which patients would progress to ophthalmopathy, the study relied on TCR beta repertoire signatures. In total, around 130 blood samples were TCR-sequenced: some 43 ophthalmopathy, approximately 75 hyperthyroidism and roughly 17 hyperthyroidism-to-ophthalmopathy patients. To explore V-J signatures that separate ophthalmopathy from hyperthyroidism, a discovery set of about a hundred patients was enrolled, consisting of under 50 with ophthalmopathy and around 57 with stable hyperthyroidism. For independent validation, a separate cohort was made up of 18 to 20 hyperthyroidism patients plus 17 patients who later progressed from hyperthyroidism to ophthalmopathy. In more than five hyperthyroidism patients, T-cell repertoires of thyroid tissue and blood were compared. Once sampling was done, hyperthyroidism patients were given methimazole at a starting dose of 30 mg daily, while ophthalmopathy patients were given high-dose intravenous methylprednisolone. Results the study describes overall, beyond this receptor: Among expanded thyroid clonotypes with frequency above 0.001, most also showed up in blood, which suggests that blood repertoires may reflect the thyroid immune response. Ophthalmopathy was separated from stable hyperthyroidism by the 13-signature model with just under 90% sensitivity and less than 82% specificity in cross-validation and with 80%/75% in the test set. No statistical method was used to set the sample size in advance, and the investigators knew which group each participant was assigned to. In validation, the model predicted ophthalmopathy progression with more than 70% sensitivity and around 72% specificity; eleven to twelve predicted patients were CT-confirmed with GO in a median of 6.5 months.

This clonotype was observed many times. It has no known antigen specificity. Base qualities were left out, and no much larger clone turns up one base away. CDR1 and CDR2 were assigned from the germline V gene as MNHEY and SVGAGI. V loses 0 bases of germline sequence and J loses 2 bases, and the interval between the two ends is 13 bases. The CDR3 goes from the cysteine to the phenylalanine over 16 residues. The sequence is cut down to CDR3 DNA, 48 bases in frame from base 1. For repertoire sequencing, TCR beta CDR3 regions were amplified from RNA transcripts. The first round of RT-PCR was done with HTBI primers and the Qiagen OneStep RT-PCR kit, and was followed by a second round of multiplex PCR, then size selection and purification. Libraries were sequenced on an Illumina HiSeq2000 using paired-end 100 bp reads. Processing in the source paper ran as follows. SOAPnuke was used for read processing, and reads with adapters, uncalled bases, a mean Phred below 15, or no exact constant-primer or identifier match were discarded. COPE v1.2.5 was used to merge the high-quality paired reads. Each unique nucleotide sequence was defined as a clonotype, and clonotypes were aligned to IMGT TRB V, D and J references with MiTCR v1.1. The analysis was limited to V-J combinations with a frequency above 0.0001, which together covered over 99% of the repertoires. A TCR clonal expansion and chaos score per V-J combination was defined as the ratio of F50 clonal expansion to chaos observed in the TCRdist matrix. Features were reduced by Welch's t-statistics and random forest to around 13 V-J combinations, which fed a naive Bayes classifier. The Morisita-Horn index was used to measure how similar the thyroid and blood repertoires were. TCRdb passed the public sequencing reads through fastp at Q25 and MiXCR, retaining productive beta sequences. Every distinct CDR3 protein forms one entry, paired with its most common genes and DNA. The V and J calls were determined by TCRdb, not by the authors. Present in this sample are 300,000 to 400,000 distinct CDR3 sequences, under 20% of which were seen just once. Together, the top ten hold about 12% of the sample.

Ophthalmopathy patients were characterized by moderately to severely active disease, a Clinical Activity Score of at least 3, a NOSPECS grade of at least 4, and a disease duration under 3 months. Patients with other autoimmune diseases, uncontrolled infections, pregnancy or lactation were excluded from the study. Diagnosis was based on clinical symptoms, serum thyroxine, TRAb, thyroid ultrasound and orbital computed tomography. Using Ficoll-Paque density gradient centrifugation, PBMCs were isolated from less than 11 ml of fresh peripheral blood. Trizol reagent was used to extract the total RNA, and its quality was then checked on an Agilent 2100 Bioanalyzer.

This receptor was identified in an adult man with Graves' ophthalmopathy. This sequence uses TRBV6-5 and TRBJ1-2, and TRBD1 may be the D gene, going by 6 matching bases. The sequenced material came from peripheral blood. In nucleotides, the sequence is TGTGCCAGCAGTTACTCGGGGGGGGGGCTGAACTATGGCTACACCTTC. It specifies CASSYSGGGLNYGYTF.